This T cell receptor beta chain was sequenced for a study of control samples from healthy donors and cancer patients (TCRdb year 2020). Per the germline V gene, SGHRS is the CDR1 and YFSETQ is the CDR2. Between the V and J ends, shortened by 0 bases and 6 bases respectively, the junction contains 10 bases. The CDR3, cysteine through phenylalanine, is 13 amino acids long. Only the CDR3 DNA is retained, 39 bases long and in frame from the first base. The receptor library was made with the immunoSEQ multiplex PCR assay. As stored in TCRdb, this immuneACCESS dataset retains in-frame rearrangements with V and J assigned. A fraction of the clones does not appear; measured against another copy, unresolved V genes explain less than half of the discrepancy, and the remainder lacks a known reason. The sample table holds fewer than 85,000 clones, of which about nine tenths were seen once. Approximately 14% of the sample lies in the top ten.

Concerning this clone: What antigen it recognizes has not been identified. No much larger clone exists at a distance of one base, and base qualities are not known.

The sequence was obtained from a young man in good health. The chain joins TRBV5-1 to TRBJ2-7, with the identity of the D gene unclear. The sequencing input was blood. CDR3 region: CASSLGGRAEQYF. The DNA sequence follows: TGCGCCAGCAGCTTGGGGGGAAGAGCCGAGCAGTACTTC.